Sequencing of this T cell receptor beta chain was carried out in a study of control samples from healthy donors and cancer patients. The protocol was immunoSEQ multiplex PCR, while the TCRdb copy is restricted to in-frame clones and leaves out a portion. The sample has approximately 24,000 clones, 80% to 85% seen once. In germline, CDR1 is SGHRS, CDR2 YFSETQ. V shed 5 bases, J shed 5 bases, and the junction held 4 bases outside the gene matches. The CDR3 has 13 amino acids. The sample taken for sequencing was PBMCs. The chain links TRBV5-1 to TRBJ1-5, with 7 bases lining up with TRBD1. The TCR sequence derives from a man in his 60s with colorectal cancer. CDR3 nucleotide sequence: TGCGCCAGCAGTCTGGGGACAGATCAGCCCCAGCATTTT. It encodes CASSLGTDQPQHF.